This T cell receptor beta chain was captured in a study of beta chain features in type 1 diabetes. Overall study results and limits: TCRB CDR3s were moderately but significantly shorter in Type 1 diabetes patients in all four CD4+ subsets. Naive, central memory and regulatory TCRB repertoires appeared more similar among patients than healthy donors. Short templates might get an advantage during PCR, and this would be equal in patients and controls.

This clone showed up just a few times. The antigen is undetermined. Isolated RNA was reverse transcribed in full, so expressed TCRB transcripts were sequenced. This table comes from immunoSEQ multiplex PCR, and its TCRdb copy is limited to in-frame clones, with some not included. The table records about 170,000 clones, approximately 7.8% of them present only once. One heparinised blood draw, averaging about 120 mL, came from each donor. The purity of all sorted populations exceeded 98%. Sequencing was done on a sample of central memory CD4+ T cells from blood. The TCR was taken from a woman in her forties with type 1 diabetes.

CDR3 residues: CASSAGPNQPQHF. The DNA of the CDR3 is TGTGCCAGCAGTGCAGGGCCCAATCAGCCCCAGCATTTT. V is TRBV6-1 and J is TRBJ1-5; the D gene is possibly TRBD1 (5 bases). Germline V gene data show CDR1 as MNHNS and CDR2 as SASEGT. Trimming took 4 bases from V and 3 from J, leaving 7 bases between them. The CDR3 totals 13 residues.